These 11 T cell receptor beta chains were all obtained from the same sample, sequenced in a study of regulatory T cells in long-lasting Graves disease. For TCR beta, libraries came from iRepertoire HTBI primers and Arm-PCR of CDR3 regions. Each CDR3 protein is one row after TCRdb ran MiXCR on the multiplex PCR reads. This sample has a few hundred thousand distinct CDR3 sequences, with 12% found just once. Time point indicated: newly diagnosed GD, antithyroid drugs for less than 3 months. From PBMCs, RNA was extracted and then used to make the TCR library. These data were likewise used in another study, on T cells in Graves' hyperthyroidism and ophthalmopathy.

The sequences come from peripheral blood mononuclear cells (PBMCs), collected at new diagnosis, from a patient treated with antithyroid drugs. Source of these receptors: a woman aged 18-35 years with Graves disease.

This clonotype showed up many times. The CDR3 DNA is TGTGCCAGCAGCTTAGCCAGGGGCTCGGGTAACTATGGCTACACCTTC. It is translated as CASSLARGSGNYGYTF. The chain is built from TRBV7-2 and TRBJ1-2; D possibly corresponds to TRBD1 (6 bases). Germline CDR1 and CDR2: SGHTA and FQGNSA. V shed 0 bases and J shed 1 base, with 12 bases lying between them. The CDR3 length is 16 residues.

This clonotype was counted at least ten times. The genes are TRBV7-9 and TRBJ1-1; 8 bases match TRBD1. In germline, CDR1 is SEHNR, CDR2 FQNEAQ (reference sequence). The CDR3 is 14 amino acids. J gave up 6 bases and V 1 base, and 4 bases lay outside the gene matches. The CDR3 loop is CASSLVTGVSEAFF. The CDR3 region has the DNA TGTGCCAGCAGCTTAGTGACAGGGGTTTCTGAAGCTTTCTTT.

The sample holds many counts of this clonotype. This chain joins TRBV2 and TRBJ2-2, with TRBD2 matching over 15 bases. V lost 6 bases, J lost 1 base, and 9 bases stayed unmatched. CDR1 and CDR2 from the germline V gene are SNHLY and FYNNEI. This CDR3 is built from 19 residues. This CDR3 is CASSQGLAGGIENTGELFF. In nucleotides, the CDR3 is TGTGCCAGCAGCCAAGGACTAGCGGGAGGGATCGAGAACACCGGGGAGCTGTTTTTT.

This clonotype was detected many times. The V call is TRBV7-8, the J call TRBJ1-5, with D possibly being TRBD1 (6 bases). V gave up 6 bases and J gave up 0 bases, with 9 bases separating them. Germline lookup yields CDR1 SGHVS and CDR2 FQNEAQ. This CDR3 comprises 14 residues. The CDR3 loop is CASSQGISNQPQHF. In DNA form, the CDR3 reads TGTGCCAGCAGTCAGGGGATTAGCAATCAGCCCCAGCATTTT. Filled out from reference TRBV7-8 and TRBJ1-5, the complete variable domain reads GAGVSQSPRYKVAKRGQDVALRCDPISGHVSLFWYQQALGQGPEFLTYFQNEAQLDKSGLPSDRFFAERPEGSVSTLKIQRTQQEDSAVYLCASSQGISNQPQHFGDGTRLSIL.

Concerning this clonotype: Just one base apart from a much larger clone, this may be a read error. V and J are TRBV30 and TRBJ2-7; no reliable D call. The V gene's germline CDR1 is GTSNPN and CDR2 SVGIG (reference sequence). This CDR3 comprises 14 residues. The CDR3 nucleotides are TGTGCCTGGAGTGGCAGGTTGGGAACCTACGAGCAGTGCTTC. This sequence encodes CAWSGRLGTYEQCF.

This clonotype was found many times. This rearrangement joins TRBV6-5 to TRBJ1-3; no reliable D call. The CDR3 consists of 14 residues. CDR1 and CDR2 (germline): MNHEY, SVGAGI. Between the trimmed V and J ends, which lost 2 bases and 0 bases, there was a span of 5 bases. As DNA, the CDR3 is TGTGCCAGCAGTTACCTTAGCTCTGGAAACACCATATATTTT. Protein product: CASSYLSSGNTIYF.

This clonotype has only a few counts. J is TRBJ2-1 and V is TRBV4-1; D might be TRBD2 (6 bases). The CDR3 runs 15 residues. The germline gives CDR1 MGHRA, CDR2 YSYEKL. V lost 0 bases to trimming and J lost 13 bases, with 19 bases between them. The CDR3 spells CASSQEPGYGSSQFF. CDR3 DNA: TGCGCCAGCAGCCAAGAACCAGGGTACGGGAGTAGTCAGTTCTTC.

This clonotype showed up many times. The chain joins TRBV20-1 to TRBJ2-1; 7 bases line up with TRBD1. With V trimmed by 1 base and J by 6 bases, 15 bases remained unmatched. This CDR3 contains 17 residues. The germline V gene encodes CDR1 DFQATT and CDR2 SNEGSKA (reference sequence). The CDR3 DNA sequence: TGCAGTGCTAGAGTTAAGAACCCGGGACAGCGGTTCAATGAGCAGTTCTTC. Residues: CSARVKNPGQRFNEQFF.

At least ten counts were recorded for this clonotype. This chain uses TRBV20-1 with TRBJ1-5; 9 bases are shared with TRBD1. CDR3 length: 14 amino acids. Germline V gene data show CDR1 as DFQATT and CDR2 as SNEGSKA (reference sequence). Trimming removed 6 bases from V and 0 bases from J; junction bases left unmatched: 3. The CDR3 DNA is TGCAGTGCCCAGACAGGGGGTAGCAATCAGCCCCAGCATTTT. It is translated as CSAQTGGSNQPQHF.

This clonotype was picked up many times. Sequence at one end of the junction differs from germline and may be a read error. This rearrangement joins TRBV15 to TRBJ1-4; perhaps TRBD1 as D (6 bases). The CDR3 loop spans 14 amino acids. Germline values: CDR1 LNHNV, CDR2 YYDKDF (reference sequence). CDR3 DNA sequence: TGTGCCACAAGCATGACAGGCAGAAATGAAAAACTGTTTTTT. The encoded protein is CATSMTGRNEKLFF.

With respect to this clonotype: This could be a read error, since a much larger clone is one nucleotide away. The chain couples TRBV6-1 to TRBJ1-1; D is unresolved. Trimming took 2 bases from V and 0 from J, leaving 7 bases between them. This CDR3 has 14 residues. The germline gives CDR1 MNHNS, CDR2 SASEGT. CDR3 sequence (DNA): TGTGCCAGCAGTGAACGACGGATGAACACTGAAGCTTTCTTT. It specifies CASSERRMNTEAFF.